Sequencing of this TCR beta chain was carried out in a study of blood T cell repertoires in COVID-19. Study-wide background: Samples came from the United States, Italy and Spain, spanning acute and convalescent COVID-19. T cells, B-cell-depleted T cells, or PBMCs provided the cDNA or gDNA that served as material.

Per the original data handling: It was from reference gene primer amplification that nucleated cell counts were estimated. The protocol was immunoSEQ multiplex PCR, while the TCRdb copy is restricted to in-frame clones and leaves out a portion. That table gives V, J and clone size, and the DNA gave D and trimming. Of approximately 74,000 clones listed, roughly 88% are singletons. V was clipped by 4 bases and J by 2 bases; unmatched bases: 7. Germline loops: CDR1 SGHRS, CDR2 YFSETQ. This CDR3 has 15 amino acids. The specimen sequenced was peripheral blood. The TCR originated in a man in his 70s with acute or convalescent COVID-19. This sequence joins TRBV5-1 and TRBJ2-3; TRBD1 matches 7 bases. The CDR3 coding sequence is TGCGCCAGCAGCCACGACAGGGCAGACACAGATACGCAGTATTTT. Translation: CASSHDRADTDTQYF.